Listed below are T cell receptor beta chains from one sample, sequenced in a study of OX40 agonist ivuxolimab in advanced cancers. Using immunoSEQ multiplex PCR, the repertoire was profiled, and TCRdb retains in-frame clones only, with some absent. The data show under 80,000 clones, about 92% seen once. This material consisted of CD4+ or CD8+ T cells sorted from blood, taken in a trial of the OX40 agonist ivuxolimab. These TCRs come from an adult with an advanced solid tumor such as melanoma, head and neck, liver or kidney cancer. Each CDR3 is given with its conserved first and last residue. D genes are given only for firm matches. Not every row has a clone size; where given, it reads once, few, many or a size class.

CASSGYRMNTEAFF TGTGCCAGCAGTGGGTACAGGATGAACACTGAAGCTTTCTTT TRBJ1-1 once . TRBV6-1
CASSGQGWNEQFF TGCGCCAGCAGTGGACAGGGGTGGAATGAGCAGTTCTTC TRBJ2-1 . TRBD1 TRBV5-1
CASSYGAGGADTQYF TGTGCCAGCAGTTACGGGGCAGGGGGCGCAGATACGCAGTATTTT TRBJ2-3 . TRBD1 TRBV6-5
CASSLGLAVDNEQFF TGTGCCAGCAGTTTGGGCCTAGCGGTAGACAATGAGCAGTTCTTC TRBJ2-1 once TRBD2 TRBV27
CASSLGPSNSYGYTF TGTGCCAGCAGCTTAGGCCCCTCTAATTCCTATGGCTACACCTTC TRBJ1-2 . . TRBV7-9
CASSYSLSDTQYF TGTGCCAGCAGTTACTCCCTCTCAGATACGCAGTATTTT TRBJ2-3 . . TRBV6-5
CASSPPGIFPSYEQYF TGTGCCAGCAGCCCCCCGGGTATATTCCCATCCTACGAGCAGTACTTC TRBJ2-7 . . TRBV14
CASSLGGGGNYNEQFF TGTGCCAGCAGCTTAGGCGGCGGGGGGAACTACAATGAGCAGTTCTTC TRBJ2-1 . TRBD2 TRBV13
CASGLPGETQYF TGTGCCAGCGGACTGCCTGGGGAGACCCAGTACTTC TRBJ2-5 . . TRBV9
CASSQDMTGKEQYF TGCGCCAGCAGCCAAGATATGACAGGGAAAGAGCAGTACTTC TRBJ2-7 . TRBD1 TRBV4-3
CAWRPIGAVSGGELFF TGTGCCTGGAGGCCCATCGGGGCCGTGTCTGGCGGGGAGCTGTTTTTT TRBJ2-2 . . TRBV30
CASSLGGSEAGYTF TGTGCCAGCAGCTTAGGGGGGAGTGAGGCTGGCTACACCTTC TRBJ1-2 . . TRBV13
CASSLLAGGPISTDTQYF TGTGCCAGCAGCCTCCTGGCGGGGGGGCCGATAAGCACAGATACGCAGTATTTT TRBJ2-3 . TRBD2 TRBV11-2
CASSRGMGEQFF TGTGCCAGCAGCCGAGGTATGGGTGAGCAGTTCTTC TRBJ2-1 . . TRBV11-2
CASTDNYGYTF TGTGCCAGTACGGATAACTATGGCTACACCTTC TRBJ1-2 . . TRBV19
CASGLYEQYF TGTGCCAGCGGTCTCTACGAGCAGTACTTC TRBJ2-7 . . TRBV27
CASTPTDSYEQYF TGCGCCAGCACCCCGACAGACTCCTACGAGCAGTACTTC TRBJ2-7 . . TRBV10-2
CASSSDRVNTIYF TGCGCCAGCAGTTCTGACAGGGTTAACACCATATATTTT TRBJ1-3 . TRBD1 TRBV10-2
CASSLFGASGGATLQETQYF TGTGCCAGCAGCTTATTCGGGGCTAGCGGGGGCGCCACTCTACAAGAGACCCAGTACTTC TRBJ2-5 . TRBD2 TRBV13
CASSLVVGVRVEQYF TGTGCCAGCAGCTTAGTGGTAGGGGTCCGGGTCGAGCAGTACTTC TRBJ2-7 few . TRBV11-2
CASSLTLNTEAFF TGTGCCAGCAGCTTGACGCTGAACACTGAAGCTTTCTTT TRBJ1-1 . . TRBV5-5
CASSLFPRQDVYEQYF TGTGCCAGCAGTTTATTTCCAAGACAGGACGTCTACGAGCAGTACTTC TRBJ2-7 once . TRBV28
CASSYQGAAYEQYF TGTGCCAGCAGTTACCAGGGGGCGGCCTACGAGCAGTACTTC TRBJ2-7 once TRBD1 TRBV6-5
CASSLEAFSTDTQYF TGTGCCAGCAGCTTAGAGGCTTTTAGCACAGATACGCAGTATTTT TRBJ2-3 . . TRBV7-6
CASSFSGGVHNEQFF TGCGCCAGCAGCTTTAGCGGGGGGGTTCACAATGAGCAGTTCTTC TRBJ2-1 . TRBD2 TRBV5-1
CASGLVVAEEEAFF TGTGCTAGTGGTTTGGTAGTCGCCGAAGAAGAAGCTTTCTTT TRBJ1-1 . . TRBV12-5
CASSPTGADTQYF TGTGCCAGCAGCCCTACAGGGGCAGATACGCAGTATTTT TRBJ2-3 . TRBD1 TRBV5-6
CASSQGRQGYEQYF TGCGCCAGCAGCCAAGGACGACAGGGCTACGAGCAGTACTTC TRBJ2-7 once TRBD1 TRBV4-3
CASLKGELFF TGTGCCAGCCTTAAGGGGGAGCTGTTTTTT TRBJ2-2 . . TRBV19
CASSLGGGPEQYF TGTGCCAGCAGCCTGGGGGGGGGACCCGAGCAGTACTTC TRBJ2-7 . TRBD2 TRBV5-6
CASSLTSGGGDTQYF TGTGCCAGCAGCTTGACTAGCGGGGGGGGAGATACGCAGTATTTT TRBJ2-3 . TRBD2 TRBV7-6
CASSPVGSSHNEQFF TGTGCCAGCAGCCCCGTAGGTAGCAGCCACAATGAGCAGTTCTTC TRBJ2-1 . . TRBV9
CASSLSRGNQPQHF TGTGCCAGCAGTTTGAGTCGGGGGAATCAGCCCCAGCATTTT TRBJ1-5 . . TRBV27
CASSQGGSYNEQFF TGCGCCAGCAGTCAGGGGGGCTCCTACAATGAGCAGTTCTTC TRBJ2-1 . . TRBV10-1
CATSRDRGRYNEQFF TGTGCCACCAGCAGAGACCGGGGGAGATACAATGAGCAGTTCTTC TRBJ2-1 once . TRBV15
CAWSVQQGRTEAFF TGTGCCTGGAGTGTACAACAGGGCCGGACTGAAGCTTTCTTT TRBJ1-1 . . TRBV30
CASSADDRRWETQYF TGTGCCAGCAGCGCCGATGACAGGCGGTGGGAGACCCAGTACTTC TRBJ2-5 . . TRBV9
CASSDGEPLGIQYF TGTGCCAGCAGCGACGGAGAGCCTTTAGGCATTCAGTACTTC TRBJ2-4 . . TRBV9
CASSLQGAYEQYF TGTGCCAGCAGCTTACAGGGGGCCTACGAGCAGTACTTC TRBJ2-7 . TRBD1 TRBV11-2
CASSFRGDEQYF TGTGCCAGCAGTTTCAGGGGCGACGAGCAGTACTTC TRBJ2-7 . . TRBV6-5
CASSFGTARNTIYF TGCGCCAGCAGCTTTGGGACGGCTCGAAACACCATATATTTT TRBJ1-3 once . TRBV5-1
CASSSFKNGYTF TGTGCCAGCAGCAGTTTTAAGAATGGCTACACCTTC TRBJ1-2 . . TRBV9
CASSAPPDNTEAFF TGTGCCAGCAGCGCCCCCCCGGACAACACTGAAGCTTTCTTT TRBJ1-1 . . TRBV9
CASSNHLETSGGFRDEQYF TGTGCCAGCAGCAATCACCTGGAGACTAGCGGGGGGTTTCGGGACGAGCAGTACTTC TRBJ2-7 . . TRBV21-1
CASSVEGQRNTEAFF TGTGCCAGCAGCGTAGAGGGACAGAGGAACACTGAAGCTTTCTTT TRBJ1-1 few TRBD1 TRBV9
CASRGLAGYEQYF TGTGCCAGCAGGGGACTAGCGGGCTACGAGCAGTACTTC TRBJ2-7 once TRBD2 TRBV6-1
CASSPRTGKNNEQFF TGTGCCAGCAGCCCCCGGACAGGAAAGAACAATGAGCAGTTCTTC TRBJ2-1 . TRBD1 TRBV7-2
CATSYSVQGAESEQYF TGTGCCACCAGCTATTCCGTACAGGGGGCGGAAAGCGAGCAGTACTTC TRBJ2-7 . TRBD1 TRBV15
CASSMRAGSAYNEQFF TGTGCCAGTAGTATGAGGGCAGGGAGCGCCTACAATGAGCAGTTCTTC TRBJ2-1 . . TRBV19
CASSLGGYYEQYF TGCGCCAGCAGCTTAGGGGGCTACTACGAGCAGTACTTC TRBJ2-7 few TRBD1 TRBV5-1
CASSQGGQAYTEAFF TGCGCCAGCAGCCAAGGGGGACAAGCTTACACTGAAGCTTTCTTT TRBJ1-1 . . TRBV4-1